This paragraph reports one T cell receptor (beta chain). The protocol was immunoSEQ multiplex PCR, while the TCRdb copy is restricted to in-frame clones and leaves out a portion. This table holds roughly 120,000 clones, around 70% found once. These data originate in a study of blood T cell repertoires in COVID-19. For the study at large: T cells, B-cell-depleted T cells, or PBMCs supplied cDNA or gDNA.

Seattle participants joined during active infection and were tracked over time. Sequencing was carried out using peripheral blood. The sequence derives from a man older than 75 with COVID-19, enrolled during active disease.

CDR3 in DNA: TGTGCCAGCCAACAGGGGCGGTTGAACACTGAAGCTTTCTTT. Its protein product is CASQQGRLNTEAFF. The V and J genes are TRBV6-5 and TRBJ1-1; 7 bases map to TRBD1. CDR3 size: 14 residues. V dropped 8 bases and J dropped 0; count of bases not matched to a gene: 6. Germline V gives CDR1 MNHEY, CDR2 SVGAGI.